The rows below give T cell receptor beta chains drawn from one sample of a study of CD8 T cells in Susac syndrome. TCRdb itself ran the immunoSEQ multiplex PCR reads through MiXCR, one entry per CDR3 protein. The sample holds tens of thousands of distinct CDR3 sequences, roughly 93% seen once. Sequencing was carried out using CD8+ T cells from PBMCs. The receptors shown here come from a human donor in good health. CDR3s include the opening cysteine and the closing phenylalanine or tryptophan. The D gene is left open where the match is weak. A row's size may be missing; if present it is once, few, many or a size class.

clone size: NA; J gene: TRBJ2-1; V gene: TRBV4-3; D gene: TRBD2; CDR3 DNA: TGCGCCAGCAGCCAAGATTCCGCGGGGGGGCGCAATGAGCAGTTCTTC; CDR3 protein: CASSQDSAGGRNEQFF
clone size: NA; J gene: TRBJ2-3; V gene: TRBV27; D gene: TRBD2; CDR3 DNA: TGTGCCAGCAGTTGGACTAGCGGGTCTGGGGATACGCAGTATTTT; CDR3 protein: CASSWTSGSGDTQYF
clone size: NA; J gene: TRBJ2-1; V gene: TRBV27; D gene: NA; CDR3 DNA: TGTGCCAGCAGTCCCCCGGGGAGCCTCCGTACCTACAATGAGCAGTTCTTC; CDR3 protein: CASSPPGSLRTYNEQFF
clone size: NA; J gene: TRBJ2-1; V gene: TRBV16; D gene: NA; CDR3 DNA: TGTGCCAGCAGCCCACAGATCTCCTACAATGAGCAGTTCTTC; CDR3 protein: CASSPQISYNEQFF
clone size: NA; J gene: TRBJ1-1; V gene: TRBV29-1; D gene: TRBD1; CDR3 DNA: TGCAGCGTACTTCCCGGGACAGGGCCCAACACTGAAGCTTTCTTT; CDR3 protein: CSVLPGTGPNTEAFF
clone size: NA; J gene: TRBJ1-2; V gene: TRBV13; D gene: TRBD1; CDR3 DNA: TGTGCCAGCAGCTCCGGGACAGGGGTAAACTATGGCTACACCTTC; CDR3 protein: CASSSGTGVNYGYTF
clone size: NA; J gene: TRBJ2-5; V gene: TRBV9; D gene: NA; CDR3 DNA: TGTGCCAGCAGCGCCACTCTGGTGGCCAAGACCCAGTACTTC; CDR3 protein: CASSATLVAKTQYF
clone size: NA; J gene: TRBJ2-5; V gene: TRBV27; D gene: TRBD1; CDR3 DNA: TGTGCCAGCAGTTCGACAGGGAAACAAGAGACCCAGTACTTC; CDR3 protein: CASSSTGKQETQYF
clone size: NA; J gene: TRBJ2-3; V gene: TRBV7-8; D gene: TRBD2; CDR3 DNA: TGTGCCAGCAGCTTAATGGGAGGGACTAGCGGCGATACGCAGTATTTT; CDR3 protein: CASSLMGGTSGDTQYF
clone size: NA; J gene: TRBJ1-1; V gene: TRBV4-1; D gene: NA; CDR3 DNA: TGCGCCACCCGACGAGGGGGGACTGAAGCTTTCTTT; CDR3 protein: CATRRGGTEAFF
clone size: NA; J gene: TRBJ1-1; V gene: TRBV7-4; D gene: NA; CDR3 DNA: TGTGCCAGCAGCTTAGTACTAGCCGGACGAATTAACACTGAAGCTTTCTTT; CDR3 protein: CASSLVLAGRINTEAFF
clone size: NA; J gene: TRBJ2-1; V gene: TRBV20-1; D gene: TRBD2; CDR3 DNA: TGCAGTGCTAGCGGACTAGCCCTAGCCTACAATGAGCAGTTCTTC; CDR3 protein: CSASGLALAYNEQFF
clone size: once; J gene: TRBJ1-5; V gene: TRBV28; D gene: NA; CDR3 DNA: TGTGCCAGCAGTTTATACGGGGGCAATCAGCCCCAGCATTTT; CDR3 protein: CASSLYGGNQPQHF
clone size: NA; J gene: TRBJ2-3; V gene: TRBV12-3/TRBV12-4; D gene: TRBD1; CDR3 DNA: TGTGCCAGCAGTTTAAGGCGGGACAGGTACACAGATACGCAGTATTTT; CDR3 protein: CASSLRRDRYTDTQYF
clone size: NA; J gene: TRBJ1-2; V gene: TRBV7-9; D gene: TRBD1; CDR3 DNA: TGTGCCAGCGGGGACGGGACAGGGCACCTCTATGGCTACACCTTC; CDR3 protein: CASGDGTGHLYGYTF
clone size: NA; J gene: TRBJ2-7; V gene: TRBV27; D gene: TRBD1; CDR3 DNA: TGTGCCAGCAGTCCACGGACAGGGGACTCCTACGAGCAGTACTTC; CDR3 protein: CASSPRTGDSYEQYF
clone size: NA; J gene: TRBJ2-2; V gene: TRBV9; D gene: NA; CDR3 DNA: TGTGCCAGCAGCGTACAGACCGGGGAGCTGTTTTTT; CDR3 protein: CASSVQTGELFF
clone size: NA; J gene: TRBJ2-3; V gene: TRBV7-9; D gene: TRBD2; CDR3 DNA: TGTGCCAGCAGCTTTTTGGGACTAGCGCCTACAGATACGCAGTATTTT; CDR3 protein: CASSFLGLAPTDTQYF
clone size: NA; J gene: TRBJ1-1; V gene: TRBV5-6; D gene: NA; CDR3 DNA: TGTGCCAGCAGCGTATTAACAGGGCCTAACACTGAAGCTTTCTTT; CDR3 protein: CASSVLTGPNTEAFF
clone size: once; J gene: TRBJ1-2; V gene: TRBV24-1; D gene: NA; CDR3 DNA: TGTGCCACCAGTGAGGACTCAGCCGGCTACACCTTC; CDR3 protein: CATSEDSAGYTF
clone size: NA; J gene: TRBJ2-7; V gene: TRBV28; D gene: NA; CDR3 DNA: TGTGCCAGCACCCCGGGACAACTCTCCTACGAGCAGTACTTC; CDR3 protein: CASTPGQLSYEQYF
clone size: NA; J gene: TRBJ2-2; V gene: TRBV3-1; D gene: NA; CDR3 DNA: TGTGCCAGCAGCCAGTCCCTTGTCCTGTTTTTT; CDR3 protein: CASSQSLVLFF
clone size: NA; J gene: TRBJ1-4; V gene: TRBV27; D gene: NA; CDR3 DNA: TGTGCCAGCAGTTTACTCATAACGGATGAAAAACTGTTTTTT; CDR3 protein: CASSLLITDEKLFF
clone size: NA; J gene: TRBJ2-7; V gene: TRBV4-1; D gene: TRBD1; CDR3 DNA: TGCGCCAGCAGCCCTTGGACAGGGGCGAGCTACGAGCAGTACTTC; CDR3 protein: CASSPWTGASYEQYF
clone size: NA; J gene: TRBJ2-7; V gene: TRBV27; D gene: NA; CDR3 DNA: TGTGCCAGCAGTAGCTCGTACACAGGGTTCTACGAGCAGTACTTC; CDR3 protein: CASSSSYTGFYEQYF
clone size: NA; J gene: TRBJ2-3; V gene: TRBV27; D gene: NA; CDR3 DNA: TGTGCCAGCAGTTCCTTCCAGGGGGGAGATACGCAGTATTTT; CDR3 protein: CASSSFQGGDTQYF
clone size: NA; J gene: TRBJ2-7; V gene: TRBV4-1; D gene: TRBD1; CDR3 DNA: TGCGCCAGCAGCCAACGCACCGGGACAGAGTTCTACGAGCAGTACTTC; CDR3 protein: CASSQRTGTEFYEQYF
clone size: NA; J gene: TRBJ2-7; V gene: TRBV3-1; D gene: TRBD1; CDR3 DNA: TGTGCCAGCAGCCCGACAGGGGGATCCTACGAGCAGTACTTC; CDR3 protein: CASSPTGGSYEQYF
clone size: NA; J gene: TRBJ2-7; V gene: TRBV25-1; D gene: TRBD2; CDR3 DNA: TGTGCCAGCTCCCGGACGGGAGGCGAGCAGTACTTC; CDR3 protein: CASSRTGGEQYF
clone size: NA; J gene: TRBJ2-6; V gene: TRBV7-8; D gene: TRBD1; CDR3 DNA: TGTGCCAGCAGCCTGAGGCAGGGGGCACTCTCTGGGGCCAACGTCCTGACTTTC; CDR3 protein: CASSLRQGALSGANVLTF
clone size: NA; J gene: TRBJ2-1; V gene: TRBV4-1; D gene: NA; CDR3 DNA: TGCGCCAGCAGCCAAGAAGGGGGTTGGGGGGACAATGAGCAGTTCTTC; CDR3 protein: CASSQEGGWGDNEQFF
clone size: NA; J gene: TRBJ2-1; V gene: TRBV7-9; D gene: TRBD1; CDR3 DNA: TGTGCCAGCAGCACGAGGGGACAGTACAATGAGCAGTTCTTC; CDR3 protein: CASSTRGQYNEQFF
clone size: NA; J gene: TRBJ2-7; V gene: TRBV29-1; D gene: TRBD1; CDR3 DNA: TGCAGCGTTGAGGGTGGGACAGACTACGAGCAGTACTTC; CDR3 protein: CSVEGGTDYEQYF
clone size: once; J gene: TRBJ2-7; V gene: TRBV20-1; D gene: NA; CDR3 DNA: TGCAGTGCCACCGGGGCGAACTCCTACGAGCAGTACTTC; CDR3 protein: CSATGANSYEQYF
clone size: NA; J gene: TRBJ2-3; V gene: TRBV20-1; D gene: NA; CDR3 DNA: TGCAGTGCGCCGGCTTGGATATTCACAGATACGCAGTATTTT; CDR3 protein: CSAPAWIFTDTQYF